This TCR beta chain came from a study of CDR3 diversity in severe acne. TCRdb reanalysed the PCR reads using MiXCR and keeps one entry per CDR3 protein. The table has more than 85,000 distinct CDR3 sequences, 51% seen once. Germline V lookup: CDR1 LGHNA, CDR2 YSLEER. The CDR3 has 17 amino acids. J was trimmed by 10 bases and V by 0 bases; bases with no gene match: 12. This sequence was found in a male donor with acne. The material sequenced was blood. The V and J genes are TRBV4-3 and TRBJ1-4; 9 nucleotides agree with TRBD1. For the CDR3, the DNA is TGCGCCAGCAGCCAAGAGGTTGAGGACAGGGGTTTGGCAAAACTGTTTTTT. It specifies CASSQEVEDRGLAKLFF.